This T cell receptor (beta chain) was sequenced during a study of blood T cell repertoires in COVID-19. The wider study: Acute and convalescent COVID-19 specimens originated in the United States, Italy and Spain. T cells, B-cell-depleted T cells, or PBMCs provided the cDNA or gDNA that served as material.

The length of the CDR3 is 13 residues. Trimming cost V 1 base and J 9 bases, with 9 bases left between them. As handled by the study authors: Reference gene primer amplification gave nucleated cell count estimates. Sequenced by immunoSEQ multiplex PCR; TCRdb stores in-frame clones only, minus some. D and trimming come from the DNA, and the V and J calls and clone size come from that table. The sample lists 150,000 to 200,000 clones; approximately 90% were seen once. The TCR was taken from a man younger than 35 with active or convalescent COVID-19. V and J are TRBV12-3 or TRBV12-4 and TRBJ2-2; D may be TRBD2 (5 bases). The sequenced sample consisted of peripheral blood. This CDR3 reads CASSLGGARELFF. The CDR3 DNA is TGTGCCAGCAGTTTAGGGGGAGCACGGGAGCTGTTTTTT.